The clone carrying this TCR beta chain was seen at least ten times. The antigen is undetermined. This record belongs to a study of cytomegalovirus exposure and HLA in healthy donors. Broader study findings: Cytomegalovirus-associated status was assigned to some 180 TCR beta chains.

The table came from immunoSEQ multiplex PCR; TCRdb's copy has only in-frame clones and leaves some out. The sample has about 200,000 clones, about 84% seen once. CDR3 size: 13 residues. Germline assignment: CDR1 MRHNA and CDR2 SNTAGT. The ends were cut back, 2 bases at V and 1 base at J, with 5 bases in the middle. V and J are TRBV6-4 and TRBJ1-1; TRBD1 might be the D (5 bases). The sequenced sample consisted of PBMCs. This sequence was found in a woman between 18 and 29 years old in good health and CMV-seronegative. The CDR3 is CASSDRGNTEAFF. The CDR3 nucleotides read TGTGCCAGCAGTGACAGGGGGAACACTGAAGCTTTCTTT.